This T cell receptor (beta chain) was sequenced for a study of chemoradiotherapy in HPV16-positive cancers. Turning to the study itself: A couple of HPV16-positive patients' cells yielded candidate HPV-specific clones and common motifs. Study-level points and caveats: Functional assays defining HPV-specific T cells used only two HPV16-positive patients.

Of note for this clone: Its target is not known.

The assay was immunoSEQ multiplex PCR, and TCRdb's table has in-frame clones only and misses some. The data contain around 13,000 clones, less than 80% of them singletons. Losses at the gene ends were 5 bases for V and 4 bases for J; bases not matched to a gene: 10. The CDR3 covers 15 residues. The germline V gene has CDR1 MDHEN and CDR2 SYDVKM. The TCR comes from a human donor with HPV-associated anogenital cancer. This specimen was acquired from a patient who underwent chemoradiotherapy. The chain has TRBV28 and TRBJ2-5; 7 bases fit TRBD2. This CDR3 is CASSNPRLAGETQYF. The CDR3 DNA follows: TGTGCCAGCAGTAATCCTAGACTAGCAGGAGAGACCCAGTACTTC.